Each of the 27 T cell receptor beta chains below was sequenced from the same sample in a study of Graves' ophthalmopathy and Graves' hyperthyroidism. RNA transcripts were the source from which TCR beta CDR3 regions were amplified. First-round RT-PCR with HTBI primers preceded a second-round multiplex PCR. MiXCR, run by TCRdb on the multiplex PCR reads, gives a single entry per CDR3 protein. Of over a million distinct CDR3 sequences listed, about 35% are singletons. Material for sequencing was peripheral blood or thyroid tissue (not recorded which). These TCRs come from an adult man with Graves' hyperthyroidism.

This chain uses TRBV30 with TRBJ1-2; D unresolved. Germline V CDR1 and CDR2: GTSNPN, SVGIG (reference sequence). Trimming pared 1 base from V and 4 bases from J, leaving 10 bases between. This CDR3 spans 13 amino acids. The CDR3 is CAWSAQVTYGYTF. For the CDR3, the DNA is TGTGCCTGGAGTGCCCAGGTCACCTATGGCTACACCTTC. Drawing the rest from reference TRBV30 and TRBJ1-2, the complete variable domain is SQTIHQWPATLVQPVGSPLSLECTVEGTSNPNLYWYRQAAGRGLQLLFYSVGIGQISSEVPQNLSASRPQDRQFILSSKKLLLSDSGFYLCAWSAQVTYGYTFGSGTRLTVV.

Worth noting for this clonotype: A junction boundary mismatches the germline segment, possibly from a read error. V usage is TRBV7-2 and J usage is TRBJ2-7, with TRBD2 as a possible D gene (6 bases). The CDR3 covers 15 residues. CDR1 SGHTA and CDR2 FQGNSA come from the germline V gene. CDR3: CASSLADTARYEQYF. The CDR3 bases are TGTGCCAGCAGTTTAGCGGACACAGCCCGATACGAGCAGTACTTC. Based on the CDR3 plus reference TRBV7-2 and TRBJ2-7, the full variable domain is GAGVSQSPSNKVTEKGKDVELRCDPISGHTALYWYRQSLGQGLEFLIYFQGNSAPDKSGLPSDRFSAERTGGSVSTLTIQRTQQEDSAVYLCASSLADTARYEQYFGPGTRLTVT.

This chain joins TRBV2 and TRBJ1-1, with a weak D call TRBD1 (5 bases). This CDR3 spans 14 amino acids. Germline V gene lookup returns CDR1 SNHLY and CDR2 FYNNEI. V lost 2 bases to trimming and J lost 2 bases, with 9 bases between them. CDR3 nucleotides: TGTGCCAGCAGTGAATGGGGGTTTAACACTGAAGCTTTCTTT. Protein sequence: CASSEWGFNTEAFF.

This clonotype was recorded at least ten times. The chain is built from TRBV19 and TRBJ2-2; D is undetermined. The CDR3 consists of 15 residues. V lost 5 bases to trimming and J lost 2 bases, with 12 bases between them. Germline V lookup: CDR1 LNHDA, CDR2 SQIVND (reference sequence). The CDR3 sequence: CASSSELKNTGELFF. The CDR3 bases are TGTGCCAGTAGTTCGGAACTTAAAAACACCGGGGAGCTGTTTTTT.

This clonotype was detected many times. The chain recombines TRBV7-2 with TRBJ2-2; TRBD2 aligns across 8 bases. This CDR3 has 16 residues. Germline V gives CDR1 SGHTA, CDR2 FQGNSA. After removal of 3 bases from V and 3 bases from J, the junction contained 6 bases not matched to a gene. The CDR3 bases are TGTGCCAGCAGCTTGAGTGCGGGAGGTTACACCGGGGAGCTGTTTTTT. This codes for CASSLSAGGYTGELFF.

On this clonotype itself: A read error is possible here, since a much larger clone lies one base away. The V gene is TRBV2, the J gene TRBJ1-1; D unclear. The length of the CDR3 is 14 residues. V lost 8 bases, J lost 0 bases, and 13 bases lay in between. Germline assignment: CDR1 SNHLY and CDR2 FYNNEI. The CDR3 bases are TGTGCCAGCCCCATCGGGATTATGAACACTGAAGCTTTCTTT. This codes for CASPIGIMNTEAFF.

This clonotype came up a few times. The CDR3 DNA follows: TGTGCCAGCAGCACCTCCGGGACAGGCTTTCGCGAGCAGTACTTC. It is translated as CASSTSGTGFREQYF. This chain joins TRBV7-8 and TRBJ2-7; TRBD1 matches 8 bases. Germline loops: CDR1 SGHVS, CDR2 FQNEAQ. The CDR3 covers 15 residues. Germline trimming cut 5 bases from V and 6 bases from J; bases unmatched to any gene: 12.

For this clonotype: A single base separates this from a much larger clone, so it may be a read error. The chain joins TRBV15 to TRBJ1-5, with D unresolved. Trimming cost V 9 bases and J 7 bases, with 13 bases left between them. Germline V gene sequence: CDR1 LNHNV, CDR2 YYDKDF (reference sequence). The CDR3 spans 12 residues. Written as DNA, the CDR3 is TGTGCCACTAGTACTGCGGGCCAGCCCCAGCATTTT. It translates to CATSTAGQPQHF. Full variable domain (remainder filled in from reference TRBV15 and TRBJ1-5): DAMVIQNPRYQVTQFGKPVTLSCSQTLNHNVMYWYQQKSSQAPKLLFHYYDKDFNNEADTPDNFQSRRPNTSFCFLDIRSPGLGDTAMYLCATSTAGQPQHFGDGTRLSIL.

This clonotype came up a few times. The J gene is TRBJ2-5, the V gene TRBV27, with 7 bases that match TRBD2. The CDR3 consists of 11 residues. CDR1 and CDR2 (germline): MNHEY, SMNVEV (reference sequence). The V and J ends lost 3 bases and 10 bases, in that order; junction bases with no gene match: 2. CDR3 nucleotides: TGTGCCAGCAGTTTCGGGGGGTACCAGTACTTC. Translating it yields CASSFGGYQYF.

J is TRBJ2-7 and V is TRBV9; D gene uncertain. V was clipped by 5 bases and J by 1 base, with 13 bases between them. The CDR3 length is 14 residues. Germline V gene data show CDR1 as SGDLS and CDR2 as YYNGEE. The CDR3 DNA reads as TGTGCCAGCAGTTCCCCGATCCGGTCCTACGAGCAGTACTTC. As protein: CASSSPIRSYEQYF.

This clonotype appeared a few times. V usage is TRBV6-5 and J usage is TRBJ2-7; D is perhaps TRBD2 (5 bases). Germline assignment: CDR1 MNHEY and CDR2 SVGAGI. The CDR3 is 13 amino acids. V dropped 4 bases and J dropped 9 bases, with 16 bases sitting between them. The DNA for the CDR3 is TGTGCCAGCAGTTCAGGACGGTCCGGAGGGCAGTACTTC. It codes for CASSSGRSGGQYF.

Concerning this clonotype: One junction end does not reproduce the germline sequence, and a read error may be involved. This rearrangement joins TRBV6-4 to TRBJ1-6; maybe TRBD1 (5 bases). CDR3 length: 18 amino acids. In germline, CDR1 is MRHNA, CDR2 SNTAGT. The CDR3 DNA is TGTGCCATCAGTGACGGGACTAGCTTCGAGCAGATGAATTCACCCCTCCACTTT. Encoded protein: CAISDGTSFEQMNSPLHF.

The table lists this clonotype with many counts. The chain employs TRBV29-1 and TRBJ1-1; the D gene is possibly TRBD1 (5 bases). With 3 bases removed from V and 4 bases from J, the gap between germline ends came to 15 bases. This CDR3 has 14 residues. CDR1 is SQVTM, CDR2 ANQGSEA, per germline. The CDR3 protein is CSVDEGRRTTEAFF. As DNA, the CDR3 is TGCAGCGTTGATGAGGGACGGCGGACCACTGAAGCTTTCTTT.

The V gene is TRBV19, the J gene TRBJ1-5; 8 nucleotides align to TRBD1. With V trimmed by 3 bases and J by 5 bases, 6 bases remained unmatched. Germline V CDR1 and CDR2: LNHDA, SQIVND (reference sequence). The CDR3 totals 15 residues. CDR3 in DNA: TGTGCCAGTAGTATGACAGGGGACGGTTATCAGCCCCAGCATTTT. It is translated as CASSMTGDGYQPQHF.

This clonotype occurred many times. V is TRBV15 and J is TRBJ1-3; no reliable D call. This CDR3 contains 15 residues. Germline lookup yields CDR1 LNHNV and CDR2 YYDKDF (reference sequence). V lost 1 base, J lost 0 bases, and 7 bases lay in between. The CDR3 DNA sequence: TGTGCCACCAGCAGAGTGGAGACCTCTGGAAACACCATATATTTT. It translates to CATSRVETSGNTIYF.

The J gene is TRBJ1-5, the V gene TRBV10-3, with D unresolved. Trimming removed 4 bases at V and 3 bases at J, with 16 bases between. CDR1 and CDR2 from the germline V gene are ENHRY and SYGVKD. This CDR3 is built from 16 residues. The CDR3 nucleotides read TGTGCCATCAGTGGTCGGTATACGGAACACAATCAGCCCCAGCATTTT. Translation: CAISGRYTEHNQPQHF.

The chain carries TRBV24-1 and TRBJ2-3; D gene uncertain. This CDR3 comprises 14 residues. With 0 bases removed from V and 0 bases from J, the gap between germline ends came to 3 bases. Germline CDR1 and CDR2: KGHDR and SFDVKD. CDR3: CATSDLLSTDTQYF. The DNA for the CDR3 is TGTGCCACCAGTGATTTGCTCAGCACAGATACGCAGTATTTT.

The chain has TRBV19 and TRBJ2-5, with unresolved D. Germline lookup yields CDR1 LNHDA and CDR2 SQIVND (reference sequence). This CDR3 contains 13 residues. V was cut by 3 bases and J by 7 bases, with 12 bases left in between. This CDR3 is CASSIVAEVTQYF. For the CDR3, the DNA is TGTGCCAGTAGTATTGTGGCGGAAGTGACCCAGTACTTC.

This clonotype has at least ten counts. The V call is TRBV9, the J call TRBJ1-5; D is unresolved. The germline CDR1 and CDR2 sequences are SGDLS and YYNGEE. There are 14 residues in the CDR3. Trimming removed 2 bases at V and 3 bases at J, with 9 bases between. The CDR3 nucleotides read TGTGCCAGCAGCGTCTACGCCGACAATCAGCCCCAGCATTTT. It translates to CASSVYADNQPQHF.

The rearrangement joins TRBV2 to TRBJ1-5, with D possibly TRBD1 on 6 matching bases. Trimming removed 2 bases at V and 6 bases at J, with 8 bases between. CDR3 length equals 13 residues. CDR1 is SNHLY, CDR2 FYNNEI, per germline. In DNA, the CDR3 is TGTGCCAGCAGTGAACCACAGGGTCAGCCCCAGCATTTT. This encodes CASSEPQGQPQHF.

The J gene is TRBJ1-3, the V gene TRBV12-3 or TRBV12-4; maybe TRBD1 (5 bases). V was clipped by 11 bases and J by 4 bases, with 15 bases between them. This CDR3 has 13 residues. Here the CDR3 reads CAWWQGSGNTIYF. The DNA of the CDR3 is TGTGCCTGGTGGCAGGGATCAGGAAACACCATATATTTT.

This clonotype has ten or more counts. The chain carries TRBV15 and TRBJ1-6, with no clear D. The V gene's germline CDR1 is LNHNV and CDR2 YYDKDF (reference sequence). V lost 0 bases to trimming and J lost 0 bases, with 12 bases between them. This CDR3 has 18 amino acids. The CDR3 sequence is CATSRDRRTSSYNSPLHF. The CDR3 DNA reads TGTGCCACCAGCAGAGATCGGCGGACCAGCTCCTATAATTCACCCCTCCACTTT.

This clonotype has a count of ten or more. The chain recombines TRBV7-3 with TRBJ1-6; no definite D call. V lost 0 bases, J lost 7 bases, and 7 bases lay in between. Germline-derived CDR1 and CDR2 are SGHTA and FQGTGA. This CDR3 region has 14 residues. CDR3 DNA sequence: TGTGCCAGCAGCTTAACGTTAAGGAATTCACCCCTCCACTTT. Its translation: CASSLTLRNSPLHF.

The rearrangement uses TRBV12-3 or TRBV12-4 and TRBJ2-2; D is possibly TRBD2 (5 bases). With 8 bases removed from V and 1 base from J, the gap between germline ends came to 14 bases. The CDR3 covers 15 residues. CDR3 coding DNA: TGTGCCAGCGGCCCGCGGGCAGGGAACACCGGGGAGCTGTTTTTT. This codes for CASGPRAGNTGELFF.

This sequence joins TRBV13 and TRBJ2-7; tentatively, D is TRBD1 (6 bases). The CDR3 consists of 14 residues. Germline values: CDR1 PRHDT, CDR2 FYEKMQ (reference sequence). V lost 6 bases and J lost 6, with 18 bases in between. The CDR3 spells CASSTATGLGEQYF. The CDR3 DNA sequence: TGTGCCAGCAGTACGGCCACAGGGTTGGGCGAGCAGTACTTC.

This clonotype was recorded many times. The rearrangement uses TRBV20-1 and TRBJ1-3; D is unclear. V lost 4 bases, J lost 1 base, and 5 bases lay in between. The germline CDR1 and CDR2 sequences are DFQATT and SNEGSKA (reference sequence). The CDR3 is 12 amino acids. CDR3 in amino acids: CSAIRSGNTIYF. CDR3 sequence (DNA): TGCAGTGCTATCCGTTCTGGAAACACCATATATTTT.

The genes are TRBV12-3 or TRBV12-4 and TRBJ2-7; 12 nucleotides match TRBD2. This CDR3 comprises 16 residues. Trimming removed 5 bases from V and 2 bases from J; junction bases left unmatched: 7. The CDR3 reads CASSPGTSGPAYEQYF. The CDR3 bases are TGTGCCAGCAGTCCGGGGACTAGCGGGCCAGCCTACGAGCAGTACTTC.